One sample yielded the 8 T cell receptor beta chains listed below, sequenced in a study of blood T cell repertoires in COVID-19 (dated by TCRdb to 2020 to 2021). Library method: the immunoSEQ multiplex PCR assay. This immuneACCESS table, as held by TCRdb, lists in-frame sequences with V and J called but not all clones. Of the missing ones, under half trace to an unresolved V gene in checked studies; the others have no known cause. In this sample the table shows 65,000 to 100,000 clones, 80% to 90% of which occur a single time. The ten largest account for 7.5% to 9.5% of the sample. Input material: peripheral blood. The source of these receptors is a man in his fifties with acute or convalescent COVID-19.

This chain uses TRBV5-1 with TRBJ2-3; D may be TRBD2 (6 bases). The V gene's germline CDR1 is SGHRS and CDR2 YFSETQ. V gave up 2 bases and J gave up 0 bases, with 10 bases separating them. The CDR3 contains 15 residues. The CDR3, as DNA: TGCGCCAGCAGCTTCGGCGGGGCTAGCACAGATACGCAGTATTTT. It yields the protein CASSFGGASTDTQYF.

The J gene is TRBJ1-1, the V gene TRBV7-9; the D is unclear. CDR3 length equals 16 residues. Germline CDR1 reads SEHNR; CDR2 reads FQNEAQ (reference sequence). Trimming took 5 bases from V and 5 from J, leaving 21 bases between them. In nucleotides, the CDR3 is TGTGCCAGCAGCGTGCGGGAGAGGACTAGGAGGACTGAAGCTTTCTTT. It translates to CASSVRERTRRTEAFF.

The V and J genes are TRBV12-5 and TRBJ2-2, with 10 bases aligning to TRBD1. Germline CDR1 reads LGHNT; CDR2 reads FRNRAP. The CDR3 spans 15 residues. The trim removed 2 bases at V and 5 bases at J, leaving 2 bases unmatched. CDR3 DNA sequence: TGTGCTAGTGGTTTGTGGACAGGGGGAACCGGGGAGCTGTTTTTT. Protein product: CASGLWTGGTGELFF.

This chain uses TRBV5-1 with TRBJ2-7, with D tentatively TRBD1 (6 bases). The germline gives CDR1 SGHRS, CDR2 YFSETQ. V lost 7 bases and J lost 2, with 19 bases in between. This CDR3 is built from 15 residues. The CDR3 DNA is TGCGCCAGCTCCAGAGGCCAGGGGACAACCTACGAGCAGTACTTC. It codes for CASSRGQGTTYEQYF.

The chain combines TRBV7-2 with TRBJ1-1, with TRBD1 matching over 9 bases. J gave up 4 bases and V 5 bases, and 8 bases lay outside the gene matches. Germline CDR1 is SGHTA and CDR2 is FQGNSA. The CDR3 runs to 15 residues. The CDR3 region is CASSPHGQGSTEAFF. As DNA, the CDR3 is TGTGCCAGCAGCCCCCATGGACAGGGGTCCACTGAAGCTTTCTTT.

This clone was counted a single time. In DNA form, the CDR3 reads TGTGCCAGCAGCTCCGGAGACTCCACGAACACTGAAGCTTTCTTT. Translated, it gives CASSSGDSTNTEAFF. V usage is TRBV11-2 and J usage is TRBJ1-1; D gene uncertain. CDR3 length: 15 amino acids. Germline assignment: CDR1 SGHAT and CDR2 FQNNGV. Trimming removed 4 bases from V and 1 base from J, with 13 bases in between.

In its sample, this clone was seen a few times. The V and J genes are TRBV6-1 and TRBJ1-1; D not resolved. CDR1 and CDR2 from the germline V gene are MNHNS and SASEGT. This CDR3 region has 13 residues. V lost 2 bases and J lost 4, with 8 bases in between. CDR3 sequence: CASSEIAVTEAFF. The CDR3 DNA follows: TGTGCCAGCAGTGAAATCGCGGTCACTGAAGCTTTCTTT.

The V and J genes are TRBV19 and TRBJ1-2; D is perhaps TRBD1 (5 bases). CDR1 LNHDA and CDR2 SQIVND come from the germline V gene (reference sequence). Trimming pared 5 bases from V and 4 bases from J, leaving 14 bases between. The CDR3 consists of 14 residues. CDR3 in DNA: TGTGCCAGTAGTCCCCGGAGGGACGGCTATGGCTACACCTTC. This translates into CASSPRRDGYGYTF.